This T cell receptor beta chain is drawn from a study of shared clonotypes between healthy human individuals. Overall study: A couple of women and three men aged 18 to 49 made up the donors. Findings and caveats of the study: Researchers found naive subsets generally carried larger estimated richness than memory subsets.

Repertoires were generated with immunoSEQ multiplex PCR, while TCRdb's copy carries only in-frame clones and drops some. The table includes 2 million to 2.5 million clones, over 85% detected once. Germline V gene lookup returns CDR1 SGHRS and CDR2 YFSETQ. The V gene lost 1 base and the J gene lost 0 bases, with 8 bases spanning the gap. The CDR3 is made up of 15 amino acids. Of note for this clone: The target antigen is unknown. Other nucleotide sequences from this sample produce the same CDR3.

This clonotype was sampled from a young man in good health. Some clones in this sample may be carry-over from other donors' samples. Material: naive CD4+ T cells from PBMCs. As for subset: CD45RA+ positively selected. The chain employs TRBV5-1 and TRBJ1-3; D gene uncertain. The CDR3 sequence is CASSLSPTSGNTIYF. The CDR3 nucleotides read TGCGCCAGCAGCTTGTCACCGACCTCTGGAAACACCATATATTTT.